Below, 30 T cell receptor beta chains from the same sample are listed, as sequenced in a study of OX40 agonist ivuxolimab in advanced cancers. The data were produced by immunoSEQ multiplex PCR, yet TCRdb's version contains in-frame clones alone and is incomplete. The table shows roughly 77,000 clones, with roughly 80% occurring only once. The sequencing here drew on CD4+ or CD8+ T cells sorted from blood, taken in a trial of the OX40 agonist ivuxolimab. The receptor source for this set is an adult with an advanced solid tumor such as melanoma, head and neck, liver or kidney cancer.

The V and J genes are TRBV6-1 and TRBJ2-1; TRBD1 might be the D (5 bases). The CDR3 covers 16 residues. V lost 2 bases and J lost 0, with 11 bases in between. The germline V gene has CDR1 MNHNS and CDR2 SASEGT. The DNA of the CDR3 is TGTGCCAGCAGTGAATTCAGGGAATCCTCCTACAATGAGCAGTTCTTC. Encoded protein: CASSEFRESSYNEQFF.

V usage is TRBV5-6 and J usage is TRBJ1-1; a weak D match, TRBD1 (5 bases). Germline loops: CDR1 SGHDT, CDR2 YYEEEE. The CDR3 covers 16 residues. Deletions cut 4 bases from V and 0 bases from J, with 16 bases between. CDR3 amino acids: CASSTPKQEMNTEAFF. DNA for the CDR3: TGTGCCAGCAGCACACCGAAACAGGAGATGAACACTGAAGCTTTCTTT.

The chain carries TRBV6-6 and TRBJ1-1; D is possibly TRBD1 (5 bases). Trimming took 2 bases from V and 2 from J, leaving 9 bases between them. Looked up from germline, CDR1 is MNHNY and CDR2 is SVGAGI (reference sequence). The CDR3 sequence is 14 residues long. CDR3 in amino acids: CASSYRQQNTEAFF. Written as DNA, the CDR3 is TGTGCCAGCAGTTACCGACAGCAAAACACTGAAGCTTTCTTT.

The rearrangement links TRBV6-5 to TRBJ1-5; no definite D call. Trimming pared 2 bases from V and 0 bases from J, leaving 2 bases between. Germline V lookup: CDR1 MNHEY, CDR2 SVGAGI. The CDR3 consists of 13 residues. The DNA for the CDR3 is TGTGCCAGCAGTTACAATAGCAATCAGCCCCAGCATTTT. This gives the protein CASSYNSNQPQHF.

The CDR3 here is CASSQDPKDQPQHF. Written as DNA, the CDR3 is TGTGCCAGCAGCCAAGATCCAAAGGATCAGCCCCAGCATTTT. V and J are TRBV4-2 and TRBJ1-5; D uncertain. The ends were cut back, 0 bases at V and 5 bases at J, with 8 bases in the middle. Germline-derived CDR1 and CDR2 are LGHNA and YNFKEQ. The CDR3 totals 14 residues.

This clone turned up a few times. Germline and junction disagree at one end, which may indicate a read error. The CDR3 sequence: CASSPPIDRAGNTIYF. The CDR3 nucleotides read TGTGCTAGCAGCCCTCCTATCGACAGGGCTGGAAACACCATATATTTT. This chain joins TRBV7-7 and TRBJ1-3; the match to TRBD1 covers 7 bases. The CDR3 length is 16 residues. Germline V gene lookup returns CDR1 SSHAT and CDR2 FNYEAQ (reference sequence).

This clone is a singleton in its sample. V and J are TRBV6-1 and TRBJ1-5; TRBD1 might be the D (6 bases). CDR1 and CDR2 (germline): MNHNS, SASEGT. This CDR3 is built from 14 residues. Trimming removed 1 base from V and 5 bases from J, with 9 bases in between. The CDR3 here is CASSEVQGYQPQHF. CDR3 coding DNA: TGTGCCAGCAGTGAAGTACAGGGCTATCAGCCCCAGCATTTT.

The V call is TRBV7-9, the J call TRBJ2-2, with D hard to call. V lost 8 bases, J lost 0 bases, and 10 bases lay in between. Germline-derived CDR1 and CDR2 are SEHNR and FQNEAQ (reference sequence). The CDR3 is 14 residues long. The CDR3 loop is CASLGNSNTGELFF. CDR3 DNA: TGTGCCAGCCTGGGCAACTCGAACACCGGGGAGCTGTTTTTT. Looking up the rest from reference TRBV7-9 and TRBJ2-2 gives the full variable domain: DTGVSQNPRHKITKRGQNVTFRCDPISEHNRLYWYRQTLGQGPEFLTYFQNEAQLEKSRLLSDRFSAERPKGSFSTLEIQRTEQGDSAMYLCASLGNSNTGELFFGEGSRLTVL.

V is TRBV5-1 and J is TRBJ2-1; TRBD2 matches at 8 bases. The V gene end was trimmed by 6 bases and the J gene end by 6 bases; junction bases not matched to a gene: 8. The germline V gene has CDR1 SGHRS and CDR2 YFSETQ. This CDR3 region has 14 residues. The CDR3 region has the DNA TGCGCCAGCAACAGTAACGGGGGGGCCAATGAGCAGTTCTTC. Protein product: CASNSNGGANEQFF.

There are a few counts of this clone. The V call is TRBV6-1, the J call TRBJ2-1; D assignment may be TRBD1 or TRBD2 (5 bases each). CDR3 length: 17 residues. Trimming shortened V by 2 bases and J by 6 bases, and 20 bases separated the two germline ends. Germline CDR1 is MNHNS and CDR2 is SASEGT. CDR3 nucleotide sequence: TGTGCCAGCAGTGAAAGGGGACCACCGCGAGGTTCCAATGAGCAGTTCTTC. Protein: CASSERGPPRGSNEQFF.

The genes are TRBV29-1 and TRBJ2-3; no definite D call. The germline gives CDR1 SQVTM, CDR2 ANQGSEA. V lost 3 bases to trimming and J lost 4 bases, with 2 bases between them. The CDR3 extends over 10 amino acids. The chain's CDR3 is CSVEADTQYF. The CDR3 DNA follows: TGCAGCGTTGAGGCAGATACGCAGTATTTT.

The CDR3: CASSLRPSHEQYF. The CDR3 DNA is TGTGCCAGCAGCTTGCGCCCTTCCCACGAGCAGTACTTC. The chain has TRBV5-8 and TRBJ2-7; D unresolved. Trimming removed 1 base from V and 5 bases from J, with 10 bases in between. There are 13 residues in the CDR3. Germline CDR1 SGHTS, CDR2 YDEGEE.

The chain carries TRBV7-2 and TRBJ1-2, with D unresolved. The CDR3 is 14 amino acids. V lost 1 base and J 8 bases, leaving 14 bases between the germline ends. Germline V gene sequence: CDR1 SGHTA, CDR2 FQGNSA. The CDR3 here is CASSLGWRATGYTF. In nucleotides, the CDR3 is TGTGCCAGCAGCTTAGGGTGGCGGGCGACGGGCTACACCTTC. Full variable domain (remainder filled in from reference TRBV7-2 and TRBJ1-2): GAGVSQSPSNKVTEKGKDVELRCDPISGHTALYWYRQSLGQGLEFLIYFQGNSAPDKSGLPSDRFSAERTGGSVSTLTIQRTQQEDSAVYLCASSLGWRATGYTFGSGTRLTVV.

The V call is TRBV7-9, the J call TRBJ2-7; D possibly corresponds to TRBD1 (7 bases). Germline V gene sequence: CDR1 SEHNR, CDR2 FQNEAQ (reference sequence). The CDR3 totals 13 residues. V lost 4 bases, J lost 6 bases, and 13 bases lay in between. Here the CDR3 DNA reads TGTGCCAGCAGCTCCGCAGGGGGGACCGAGCAGTACTTC. Its translation is CASSSAGGTEQYF.

The chain combines TRBV7-9 with TRBJ2-5; 7 bases map to TRBD2. The J call is doubtful: the DNA matches TRBJ2-7 better. This CDR3 region has 14 residues. The germline V gene has CDR1 SEHNR and CDR2 FQNEAQ (reference sequence). The CDR3 sequence: CASSRGLGPYEQYF. CDR3 nucleotide sequence: TGTGCCAGCAGCCGTGGACTAGGGCCCTACGAGCAGTACTTC.

The CDR3 here is CASSISPDQSDTQYF. The CDR3 DNA sequence: TGTGCCAGCAGCATCAGCCCTGACCAATCAGATACGCAGTATTTT. The V and J genes are TRBV9 and TRBJ2-3; D is unresolved. Looked up from germline, CDR1 is SGDLS and CDR2 is YYNGEE. This CDR3 has 15 residues. The ends were cut back, 4 bases at V and 4 bases at J, with 16 bases in the middle.

V usage is TRBV7-8 and J usage is TRBJ2-7; tentatively, D is TRBD1 or TRBD2 (5 bases each). V was trimmed by 5 bases and J by 7 bases, leaving 21 bases between them. This CDR3 has 15 residues. Germline V gives CDR1 SGHVS, CDR2 FQNEAQ. The CDR3 bases are TGTGCCAGCAGCCCGCCGGGGCCCCTCGAGGGGGAGCAGTACTTC. Its protein is CASSPPGPLEGEQYF.

V and J are TRBV6-5 and TRBJ1-1; D unclear. In germline, CDR1 is MNHEY, CDR2 SVGAGI. This CDR3 contains 14 residues. V was shortened by 5 bases and J by 10 bases, with 20 bases between the two germline ends. The CDR3: CASSQGPGVRGAFF. The CDR3 nucleotides read TGTGCCAGCAGTCAAGGCCCTGGGGTCCGGGGAGCTTTCTTT.

The CDR3, as DNA: TGTGCCAGTAGTGCCACCAGCTACAATGAGCAGTTCTTC. This translates into CASSATSYNEQFF. The chain employs TRBV19 and TRBJ2-1; D uncertain. The CDR3 consists of 13 residues. Germline lookup yields CDR1 LNHDA and CDR2 SQIVND (reference sequence). V dropped 5 bases and J dropped 3 bases, with 8 bases sitting between them.

This clone was counted between two and nine times. The J gene is TRBJ2-5, the V gene TRBV30; 9 nucleotides agree with TRBD1. Germline CDR1 and CDR2: GTSNPN and SVGIG (reference sequence). The V and J ends lost 3 bases and 6 bases, in that order; junction bases with no gene match: 14. The CDR3 is 16 amino acids. Here the CDR3 DNA reads TGTGCCTGGAGAGCGCCTTTGGGACAGGGAATGAAGACCCAGTACTTC. Residues: CAWRAPLGQGMKTQYF.

The gene calls are TRBV19 and TRBJ2-5; tentative D call: TRBD1 (7 bases). The CDR3 covers 13 residues. V shed 5 bases and J shed 4 bases, with 11 bases lying between them. Germline assignment: CDR1 LNHDA and CDR2 SQIVND (reference sequence). CDR3 DNA: TGTGCCAGTAGTCCAGGGGGGCTAGAGACCCAGTACTTC. Its translation is CASSPGGLETQYF.

The rearrangement joins TRBV5-8 to TRBJ1-2; 8 positions agree with TRBD1. This CDR3 contains 13 residues. CDR1 SGHTS and CDR2 YDEGEE come from the germline V gene. After removal of 3 bases from V and 4 bases from J, the junction contained 2 bases not matched to a gene. The CDR3 DNA reads TGTGCCAGCAGCTCTACAGGGGGCTATGGCTACACCTTC. Its translation is CASSSTGGYGYTF.

This rearrangement joins TRBV6-1 to TRBJ1-4, with 8 bases matching TRBD1. V shed 4 bases and J 10 bases; nucleotides not matched to a gene: 5. The length of the CDR3 is 13 residues. In germline, CDR1 is MNHNS, CDR2 SASEGT. The CDR3 loop is CASSVAGGLKLFF. The CDR3 nucleotides are TGTGCCAGCAGTGTGGCAGGGGGCTTAAAACTGTTTTTT.

The chain recombines TRBV7-6 with TRBJ2-7; D is ambiguous. Germline V gives CDR1 SGHVS, CDR2 FNYEAQ. Trimming pared 1 base from V and 2 bases from J, leaving 12 bases between. This CDR3 is built from 15 residues. CDR3 in amino acids: CASSLVFRGTYEQYF. For the CDR3, the DNA is TGTGCCAGCAGCTTAGTCTTCAGAGGCACCTACGAGCAGTACTTC.

The chain links TRBV19 to TRBJ1-1; 10 bases align to TRBD1. The CDR3 spans 15 residues. V was clipped by 1 base and J by 4 bases; unmatched bases: 3. Germline CDR1 reads LNHDA; CDR2 reads SQIVND (reference sequence). CDR3 nucleotide sequence: TGTGCCAGTAGTATAGCTAGGACAGGGGGCACTGAAGCTTTCTTT. This translates into CASSIARTGGTEAFF.

This clone was seen at least ten times. The chain combines TRBV2 with TRBJ1-2, with a weak D call TRBD1 (5 bases). Trimming took off 8 bases at V and 4 bases at J, with 17 bases between the two ends. Germline CDR1 reads SNHLY; CDR2 reads FYNNEI. The length of the CDR3 is 14 residues. The CDR3 nucleotides read TGTGCCAGCGGGGGGGACCCTGGGACCTATGGCTACACCTTC. This codes for CASGGDPGTYGYTF.

The chain links TRBV9 to TRBJ2-5; D perhaps matches TRBD2 (7 bases). The germline V and J ends were trimmed by 0 bases and 5 bases, with 20 bases remaining between them. The CDR3 contains 17 residues. Germline values: CDR1 SGDLS, CDR2 YYNGEE. The CDR3 DNA is TGTGCCAGCAGCGTAGTACTGTGGGGGGGCCCTCTTGAGACCCAGTACTTC. The encoded protein is CASSVVLWGGPLETQYF.

The chain recombines TRBV5-1 with TRBJ2-7, with a possible D match to TRBD1 (5 bases). With 5 bases removed from V and 2 bases from J, the gap between germline ends came to 11 bases. The germline V gene has CDR1 SGHRS and CDR2 YFSETQ. The CDR3 covers 13 residues. This CDR3 reads CASSPEGAYEQYF. DNA of the CDR3: TGCGCCAGCAGTCCGGAAGGGGCCTACGAGCAGTACTTC.

This chain joins TRBV7-3 and TRBJ1-4, with TRBD1 identical over 8 bases. The CDR3 totals 15 residues. In germline, CDR1 is SGHTA, CDR2 FQGTGA. Losses at the gene ends were 4 bases for V and 11 bases for J; bases not matched to a gene: 12. CDR3 region: CASSSSRQGSRKLFF. In DNA, the CDR3 is TGTGCCAGCAGCTCAAGTAGACAGGGGTCGCGGAAACTGTTTTTT.

The gene calls are TRBV11-3 and TRBJ1-1, with 7 bases identical to TRBD1. V was pared by 6 bases and J by 1 base, with 5 bases of the junction left unmatched. This CDR3 is built from 14 residues. Per the germline V gene, CDR1 is SGHNT and CDR2 is YENEEA. In DNA, the CDR3 is TGTGCCAGCAGAACAGGGGCCTCGAACACTGAAGCTTTCTTT. The encoded protein is CASRTGASNTEAFF.